The clone carrying this T cell receptor beta chain has more than one count but fewer than ten. This sample is drawn from a study of blood T cell repertoires in COVID-19. At the level of the study: From the United States, Italy and Spain came samples of acute and convalescent COVID-19. Sample material is recorded as cDNA or gDNA derived from T cells, B-cell-depleted T cells, or PBMCs.

Authors' processing steps: From reference gene primer amplification, estimates of nucleated cell counts were derived. Libraries were prepared by immunoSEQ multiplex PCR; TCRdb keeps only in-frame clonotypes and omits some of them. That table is the source of V, J and clone size, and D and trimming were worked out from the DNA. The profile covers 150,000 to 160,000 clones, with less than 95% appearing a single time and 0.55% taken by the ten largest. Germline loops: CDR1 MNHEY, CDR2 SMNVEV (reference sequence). J gave up 8 bases and V 5 bases, and 15 bases lay outside the gene matches. This CDR3 comprises 17 residues.

The clonotype originates from a man over 45 with acute or convalescent COVID-19. The chain carries TRBV27 and TRBJ1-6; 7 positions agree with TRBD1. The sequencing input was peripheral blood. This CDR3 is CASSGRTGRSSYSPLHF. The CDR3 DNA is TGTGCCAGCAGTGGCCGGACAGGCAGATCGAGTTATTCACCCCTCCACTTT.